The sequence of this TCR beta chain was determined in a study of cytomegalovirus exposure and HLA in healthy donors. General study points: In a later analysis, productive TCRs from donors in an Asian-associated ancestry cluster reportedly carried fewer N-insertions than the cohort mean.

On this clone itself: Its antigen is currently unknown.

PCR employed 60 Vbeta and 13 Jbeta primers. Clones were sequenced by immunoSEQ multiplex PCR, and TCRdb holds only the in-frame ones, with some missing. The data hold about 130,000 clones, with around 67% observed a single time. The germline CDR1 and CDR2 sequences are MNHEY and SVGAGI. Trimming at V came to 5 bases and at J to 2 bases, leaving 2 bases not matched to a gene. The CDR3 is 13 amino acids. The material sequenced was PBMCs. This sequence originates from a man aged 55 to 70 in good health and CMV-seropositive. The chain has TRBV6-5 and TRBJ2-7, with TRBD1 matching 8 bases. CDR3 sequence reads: CASSDRGAYEQYF. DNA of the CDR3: TGTGCCAGCAGTGACAGGGGTGCCTACGAGCAGTACTTC.